This T cell receptor (beta chain) originates from a study of cytomegalovirus exposure and HLA in healthy donors. In the study overall: Earlier, 180 million or so T cells were analyzed, and 117 million unique TCR beta sequences were found among them.

Per the germline V gene, CDR1 is LNHDA and CDR2 is SQIVND (reference sequence). This CDR3 comprises 13 residues. V lost 10 bases and J lost 2, with 15 bases in between. The PCR ran on 60 Vbeta and 13 Jbeta primers. The repertoire was sequenced with immunoSEQ multiplex PCR; TCRdb's copy has only in-frame clones and lacks some. The data hold 110,000 to 150,000 clones, with approximately 80% observed a single time. This clone was seen once. Its antigen remains unknown. General study results and limits: In a later analysis, several top co-occurrence clusters appeared linked to parvovirus B19, influenza, CMV and Epstein-Barr virus. Through in vitro validation, three CMV-associated chains were shown to be specific for CMV antigens. A later analysis reportedly found fewer N-insertions in an Asian-associated ancestry cluster than the roughly 670-donor mean.

V gene TRBV19 combines with J gene TRBJ2-7; the D gene is possibly TRBD1 (6 bases). The sequence was obtained from a male donor in good health and CMV-seronegative. Sequenced material: PBMCs. CDR3 protein: CATRLAGAYEQYF. DNA for the CDR3: TGTGCCACTAGGTTGGCAGGGGCCTACGAGCAGTACTTC.